Listed below are T cell receptor beta chains from one sample, sequenced in a study of regulatory T cells in long-lasting Graves disease. TCRdb processed the multiplex PCR reads anew with MiXCR; each CDR3 protein has one entry. The data show 380,000 or so distinct CDR3 sequences, with 15% to 20% seen just once and around 20% held by the top ten. These same data were also listed under a study on T cells in Graves' hyperthyroidism and ophthalmopathy.

The source was peripheral blood mononuclear cells (PBMCs), collected at new diagnosis, from a patient treated with antithyroid drugs. These receptors all come from a woman in her late teens or twenties with Graves disease. Both conserved end residues are part of each CDR3. The D gene is left open where the match is weak. Some rows mark clone size as missing; the rest say once, few, many or name a class of expanded clone.

NA	many	TRBV20-1	TRBJ1-1	TGCAGTGCGAGAGACCAAACAAGTGAAGCTTTCTTT	CSARDQTSEAFF
NA	many	TRBV6-1	TRBJ2-7	TGTGCCAGCCGGCCAGGCCGATTTCTTTCCTACGAGCAGTACTTC	CASRPGRFLSYEQYF
NA	many	TRBV6-1	TRBJ2-2	TGTGCCAGCACTTTGATTGGACAGACGTCGAACACCGGGGAGCTGTTTTTT	CASTLIGQTSNTGELFF
NA	many	TRBV20-1	TRBJ2-7	TGCAGTGCTAGAGATGAGTCAGGGGACTACGAGCAGTACTTC	CSARDESGDYEQYF
NA	NA	TRBV20-1	TRBJ2-3	TGCAGTGCCACGACAGGAATGTTGGGCACAGATACGCAGTATTTT	CSATTGMLGTDTQYF
TRBD1	many	TRBV5-1	TRBJ2-7	TGCGCCAGCAGCCCCACGACAGGGGGGTCCTACGAGCAGTACTTC	CASSPTTGGSYEQYF
NA	many	TRBV11-2	TRBJ2-1	TGTGCCAGCAGCTCCTCTCCGGACGGTGAGCAGTTCTTC	CASSSSPDGEQFF
NA	NA	TRBV10-3	TRBJ2-3	TGTGCCATCAGTGAGTCAGCGCAGGGTGGAGATACGCAGTATTTT	CAISESAQGGDTQYF
TRBD1	many	TRBV3-1	TRBJ2-7	TGTGCCAGCAGCCAGGGGAGACAGGGCGCCGAGCAGTACTTC	CASSQGRQGAEQYF
NA	NA	TRBV27	TRBJ1-5	TGTGCCAGCCGACGAGGCGATGGCAATCAGCCCCAGCATTTT	CASRRGDGNQPQHF
NA	many	TRBV18	TRBJ2-7	TGTGCCAGCTCACCACAGTTCGGGGCCGTATCCTACGAGCAGTACTTC	CASSPQFGAVSYEQYF
NA	many	TRBV3-1	TRBJ2-2	TGTGCCAGCAGCCAAAGTCGGATCCATTTCCCCGGGGAGCTGTTTTTT	CASSQSRIHFPGELFF
NA	many	TRBV30	TRBJ1-1	TGTGCCTGGGAGTCGGGGGAAGGCACTGAAGCTTTCTTT	CAWESGEGTEAFF
NA	many	TRBV12-3/TRBV12-4	TRBJ1-1	TGTGCCAGCAGTTTTGGGTCTCCAGCTGAAGCTTTCTTT	CASSFGSPAEAFF
NA	many	TRBV5-1	TRBJ2-7	TGTGCCAGCAGCTTAGACGGGGGTGGCTCCTACGAGCAGTACTTC	CASSLDGGGSYEQYF
TRBD1	few	TRBV4-2	TRBJ1-3	TGTGCCAGCAGCCAAGAAACAGGGGGAGCTGGAAACACCATATATTTT	CASSQETGGAGNTIYF
TRBD1	NA	TRBV7-9	TRBJ1-5	TGTGCCAGCAGCTTAGAAGGACAGGGATCTTATAGCAATCAGCCCCAGCATTTT	CASSLEGQGSYSNQPQHF
NA	many	TRBV28	TRBJ2-3	TGTGCCAGCAACCAGGGAGCGCAGGGCACAGATACGCAGTATTTT	CASNQGAQGTDTQYF
NA	many	TRBV5-1	TRBJ2-3	TGCGCCAGCAGGTGGGCCATTTTGACAGATACGCAGTATTTT	CASRWAILTDTQYF
TRBD2	few	TRBV9	TRBJ2-1	TGTGCCAGCAGCGTAGGGGGAAGCGGGAGTCGGTACAATGAGCAGTTCTTC	CASSVGGSGSRYNEQFF
NA	NA	TRBV7-9	TRBJ1-1	TGTGCCAGCAGCTACCAGTCGGGGTGGAACACTGAAGCTTTCTTT	CASSYQSGWNTEAFF
TRBD1	many	TRBV28	TRBJ2-2	TGTGCCAGCAGCTACATGGGACAGGGGACCACCGGGGAGCTGTTTTTT	CASSYMGQGTTGELFF
NA	NA	TRBV4-1	TRBJ2-2	TGCGCCAGCAGCCAAGGAGGGAAGGGAGCGAACACCGGGGAGCTGTTTTTT	CASSQGGKGANTGELFF
NA	NA	TRBV25-1	TRBJ2-7	TGTGCCAGCAGTGAAACAAGATTCCACGAGCAGTACTTC	CASSETRFHEQYF
NA	NA	TRBV7-3	TRBJ1-3	TGTGCCAGCAGCTTAACGGAAGGAACCACCATATATTTT	CASSLTEGTTIYF
NA	many	TRBV28	TRBJ2-7	TGTGCCAGCAGTCCTCCGGGACGTGATTACGAGCAGTACTTC	CASSPPGRDYEQYF
TRBD2	many	TRBV7-7	TRBJ2-3	TGTGCTAGCAGCCAAAAACTAGCGGGGACGCAGTATTTT	CASSQKLAGTQYF
NA	few	TRBV6-1	TRBJ2-3	TGTGCCAGCAGTGACGCTACGCAGTATTTT	CASSDATQYF
NA	many	TRBV28	TRBJ2-5	TGTGCCAGCACTCTGAGTGGGGTGTCGACCCAGTACTTC	CASTLSGVSTQYF
NA	few	TRBV14	TRBJ2-5	TGTGCCAGCAGCCAAGGGGCACGGGGCTACCAAGAGACCCAGTACTTC	CASSQGARGYQETQYF
NA	many	TRBV7-3	TRBJ1-2	TGTGCCAGCAGCCCGGGAGGGGGAAACTATGGCTACACCTTC	CASSPGGGNYGYTF
NA	NA	TRBV30	TRBJ2-3	TGTGCCTGGGACGCAGGGAATTCCGTAGATACGCAGTATTTT	CAWDAGNSVDTQYF
NA	NA	TRBV6-5	TRBJ1-6	TGTACCAGCAGTTACACCTCGGACAGACGCGGGAATTCACCCCTCCACTTT	CTSSYTSDRRGNSPLHF
NA	NA	TRBV20-1	TRBJ2-3	TGCAGTGCTAGAGATCGTCGGGGAACTAGCACAGATACGCAGTATTTT	CSARDRRGTSTDTQYF
TRBD1	many	TRBV18	TRBJ2-1	TGTGCCAGCTCACCTGGACAGGGGGCGAACGATGAGCAGTTCTTC	CASSPGQGANDEQFF
TRBD2	many	TRBV13	TRBJ2-1	TGTGCCAGCAGCTTGGCTAGCGGGAGGGATGAGCAGTTCTTC	CASSLASGRDEQFF
TRBD1	NA	TRBV2	TRBJ1-5	TGTGCCAGCAGGGGGACAGGGGGGAATCAGCCCCAGCATTTT	CASRGTGGNQPQHF
NA	few	TRBV29-1	TRBJ2-7	TGCAGCGTTGCCCTATCATTACTTAGCTCCGAGCAGTACTTC	CSVALSLLSSEQYF
TRBD2	NA	TRBV11-1	TRBJ2-7	TGTGCCAGCAGCGAGCACCCCCTTTGGACTAGCGGAACCTACGAGCAGTACTTC	CASSEHPLWTSGTYEQYF
TRBD1	many	TRBV6-5	TRBJ2-2	TGTGCCAGCAGTTTCCCCGGGACAGGAATTCGTTCCTCCAGTTCCACCGGGGAGCTGTTTTTT	CASSFPGTGIRSSSSTGELFF
TRBD1	NA	TRBV2	TRBJ1-2	TGTGCCAGCCGAGTGACCGGGACAGGGGAAAACTATGGCTACACCTTC	CASRVTGTGENYGYTF
TRBD1	many	TRBV28	TRBJ1-5	TGTGCCAGCAAGGGGGGTGTGGGGACAGGGATTCAGCCCCAGCATTTT	CASKGGVGTGIQPQHF
TRBD1	NA	TRBV30	TRBJ2-1	TGTGCCTCGACTCGGACAGGGGCCGATGAGCAGTTCTTC	CASTRTGADEQFF